The clone carrying this TCR beta chain has only a few counts. The treatment denotes: oral pan-JAK inhibitor, 5-10 mg twice daily. PBMCs yielded sorted CD4+ and CD8+ T cells. The CDR3 loop spans 19 amino acids. J lost 0 bases, V lost 3 bases, and 12 bases had no gene match. Germline CDR1 and CDR2: SGHRS and YFSETQ. These data come from a study of CD8+ T cells in alopecia areata. Whole-study context: Oral tofacitinib, 5 to 10 mg twice daily, was given in an open-label trial. Scoring of treated patients' severity used the percentage of affected scalp area.

RNA extraction was followed by reverse transcription into cDNA, which acted as the sequencing template. The data were produced by immunoSEQ multiplex PCR, yet TCRdb's version contains in-frame clones alone and is incomplete. In the table there are a few hundred thousand clones, 35% to 40% of which are singletons. The sequence came from a human donor with alopecia areata. The genes are TRBV5-1 and TRBJ2-1, with 10 bases lining up with TRBD2. Sequenced here: CD4+ T cells sorted from blood, sampled at approximately week 30, from a patient treated with tofacitinib. This chain's CDR3 is CASSSPGLADSSSYNEQFF. The CDR3 DNA reads as TGCGCCAGCAGCTCCCCCGGACTAGCGGATTCAAGCTCCTACAATGAGCAGTTCTTC.